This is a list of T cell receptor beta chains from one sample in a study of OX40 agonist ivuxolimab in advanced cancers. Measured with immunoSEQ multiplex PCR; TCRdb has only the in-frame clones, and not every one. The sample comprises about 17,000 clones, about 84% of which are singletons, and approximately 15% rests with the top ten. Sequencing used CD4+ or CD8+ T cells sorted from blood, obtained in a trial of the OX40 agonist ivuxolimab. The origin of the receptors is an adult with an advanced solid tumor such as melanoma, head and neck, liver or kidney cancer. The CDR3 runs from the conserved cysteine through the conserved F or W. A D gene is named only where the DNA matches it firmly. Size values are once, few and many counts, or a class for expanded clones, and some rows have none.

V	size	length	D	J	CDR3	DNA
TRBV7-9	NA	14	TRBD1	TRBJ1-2	CASSLEGGAHGYTF	TGTGCCAGCAGCCTGGAAGGGGGCGCCCATGGCTACACCTTC
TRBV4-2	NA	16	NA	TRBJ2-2	CASSQDSGLYKGELFF	TGTGCCAGCAGCCAGGACTCCGGACTCTATAAGGGGGAGCTGTTTTTT
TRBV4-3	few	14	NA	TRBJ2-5	CASSQVVTTETQYF	TGCGCCAGCAGCCAGGTCGTCACGACGGAGACCCAGTACTTC
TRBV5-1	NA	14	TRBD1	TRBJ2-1	CASSLGTGYNEQFF	TGCGCCAGCAGCTTGGGGACAGGGTACAATGAGCAGTTCTTC
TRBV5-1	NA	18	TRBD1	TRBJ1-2	CASSRSGDRGRSSYGYTF	TGCGCCAGCAGCCGCTCCGGGGACAGGGGGCGATCCTCTTATGGCTACACCTTC
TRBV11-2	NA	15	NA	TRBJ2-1	CASSLESGGNNEQFF	TGTGCCAGCAGCTTAGAGAGCGGCGGCAACAATGAGCAGTTCTTC
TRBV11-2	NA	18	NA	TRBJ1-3	CASSFLDRLPLSGNTIYF	TGTGCCAGCAGCTTCTTAGACAGACTCCCACTCTCTGGAAACACCATATATTTT
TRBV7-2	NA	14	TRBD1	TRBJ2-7	CASSLGQGAYEQYF	TGTGCCAGCAGCTTAGGGCAGGGGGCCTACGAGCAGTACTTC
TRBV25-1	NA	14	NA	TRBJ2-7	CASSEYRSSYEQYF	TGTGCCAGCAGTGAATATCGGAGCTCCTACGAGCAGTACTTC
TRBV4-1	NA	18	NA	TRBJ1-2	CASSQDYGGALGNYGYTF	TGCGCCAGCAGCCAAGATTATGGGGGGGCGTTGGGAAACTATGGCTACACCTTC